The rows below give T cell receptor beta chains drawn from one sample of a study of T cells in Graves' hyperthyroidism and ophthalmopathy. TCRdb processed the multiplex PCR reads anew with MiXCR; each CDR3 protein has one entry. Among about 380,000 distinct CDR3 sequences listed, roughly 14% were seen once. Source material: blood. These receptor sequences come from a woman in her sixties or seventies with Graves' hyperthyroidism. Both conserved end residues are part of each CDR3. D genes are given only for firm matches. Rows may omit the clone size; those that give it use once, few, many or a size class.

V gene,clone size,D gene,J gene,CDR3 protein,CDR3 DNA
TRBV24-1,few,NA,TRBJ2-2,CATSDLLGPGELFF,TGTGCCACCAGTGATCTGCTGGGGCCCGGGGAGCTGTTTTTT
TRBV25-1,NA,NA,TRBJ2-4,CASSELARTCIQYF,TGTGCCAGCAGTGAATTGGCCAGGACGTGCATTCAGTACTTC
TRBV7-9,NA,NA,TRBJ2-3,CASSLAPGGDSDTQYF,TGTGCCAGCAGCTTAGCCCCGGGCGGTGACTCAGATACGCAGTATTTT
TRBV7-6,NA,TRBD2,TRBJ2-1,CASSLWGGRPLSRDEQFF,TGTGCCAGCAGCCTCTGGGGCGGGAGGCCCCTAAGTAGGGATGAGCAGTTCTTC
TRBV7-2,many,NA,TRBJ2-7,CASIPLGSYEQYF,TGTGCCAGCATCCCTTTGGGGTCCTACGAGCAGTACTTC
TRBV29-1,NA,TRBD1,TRBJ1-1,CSVRTGLNTEAFF,TGCAGCGTTCGGACAGGGTTGAACACTGAAGCTTTCTTT
TRBV6-2/TRBV6-3,many,TRBD2,TRBJ2-1,CASSRIAGPHNEQFF,TGTGCCAGCAGCCGAATAGCGGGCCCTCACAATGAGCAGTTCTTC
TRBV7-3,many,NA,TRBJ2-2,CASSPSTGELFF,TGTGCCAGCAGCCCGTCGACCGGGGAGCTGTTTTTT
TRBV19,NA,TRBD1,TRBJ2-4,CASSPDRRAKNIQYF,TGTGCCAGTAGCCCGGACAGGCGCGCCAAAAACATTCAGTACTTC
TRBV10-3,NA,TRBD2,TRBJ2-5,CATGLAGQETQYF,TGTGCCACAGGACTAGCGGGACAAGAGACCCAGTACTTC
TRBV18,many,NA,TRBJ1-5,CASSTDSNQPQHF,TGTGCCAGCTCAACGGATAGCAATCAGCCCCAGCATTTT
TRBV20-1,many,TRBD2,TRBJ2-1,CSARKDSGRNSYNEQFF,TGCAGTGCTAGGAAGGATAGCGGGAGAAACTCCTACAATGAGCAGTTCTTC
TRBV7-9,many,NA,TRBJ1-1,CASSLILGGTEAFF,TGTGCCAGCAGCTTAATACTGGGTGGGACTGAAGCTTTCTTT
TRBV7-6,many,NA,TRBJ2-3,CASSLTATPDTQYF,TGTGCCAGCAGCTTAACAGCCACTCCAGATACGCAGTATTTT
TRBV30,many,NA,TRBJ2-3,CAWSPGLNTDTQYF,TGTGCCTGGAGCCCGGGGCTGAACACAGATACGCAGTATTTT
TRBV11-2,many,TRBD1,TRBJ1-2,CASSLRDRGYGYTF,TGTGCCAGCAGCCTACGGGACAGGGGGTATGGCTACACCTTC
TRBV6-5,few,NA,TRBJ2-7,CASSYGADYEQYF,TGTGCCAGCAGTTACGGGGCGGACTACGAGCAGTACTTC
TRBV18,few,NA,TRBJ2-1,CASSPPSAFYNEQFF,TGTGCCAGCTCACCACCTAGCGCGTTCTACAATGAGCAGTTCTTC
TRBV6-1,many,TRBD1,TRBJ2-7,CASRRTGGFIYEQYF,TGTGCCAGCAGAAGGACAGGGGGTTTTATCTACGAGCAGTACTTC
TRBV4-2,few,NA,TRBJ1-3,CASSPSEVGKSGNTIYF,TGTGCCAGCAGCCCGTCAGAAGTAGGGAAGTCTGGAAACACCATATATTTT
TRBV6-2/TRBV6-3,once,TRBD1,TRBJ1-1,CASSDGTGGTEAFF,TGTGCCAGCAGTGACGGGACAGGGGGAACTGAAGCTTTCTTT
TRBV12-3/TRBV12-4,many,NA,TRBJ2-7,CASSFRLAPYEQYF,TGTGCCAGCAGTTTCCGGCTTGCGCCCTACGAGCAGTACTTC
TRBV20-1,few,TRBD2,TRBJ2-7,CSARSSGASYEQYF,TGCAGTGCTAGGTCCAGCGGGGCCTCCTACGAGCAGTACTTC
TRBV11-3,many,TRBD1,TRBJ2-1,CASSLVQGAYNEQFF,TGTGCCAGCAGCTTGGTCCAGGGGGCCTACAATGAGCAGTTCTTC
TRBV20-1,many,NA,TRBJ2-1,CSARDPRDNYNEQFF,TGCAGTGCTAGAGATCCCCGCGACAACTACAATGAGCAGTTCTTC
TRBV7-9,many,NA,TRBJ1-1,CASSRAVAEAFF,TGTGCCAGCAGCCGCGCGGTGGCTGAAGCTTTCTTT
TRBV27,many,TRBD1,TRBJ2-7,CASSNPGQSYEQYF,TGTGCCAGCAGTAATCCGGGACAGTCCTACGAGCAGTACTTC
TRBV18,many,TRBD1,TRBJ1-5,CASSPGDSQPQHF,TGTGCCAGCTCACCAGGGGACAGCCAGCCCCAGCATTTT
TRBV7-3,many,TRBD1,TRBJ2-6,CASSLRGQGSGANVLTF,TGTGCCAGCAGCTTACGGGGACAGGGATCTGGGGCCAACGTCCTGACTTTC
TRBV12-3/TRBV12-4,many,NA,TRBJ1-5,CASSFAGRINQPQHF,TGTGCCAGCAGTTTTGCAGGGCGCATCAATCAGCCCCAGCATTTT
TRBV11-3,many,NA,TRBJ2-1,CASSAYRESYNEQFF,TGTGCCAGCAGCGCCTACCGGGAGTCCTACAATGAGCAGTTCTTC
TRBV6-1,many,TRBD1,TRBJ1-1,CASSKQGAVEAFF,TGTGCCAGCAGTAAACAGGGGGCGGTTGAAGCTTTCTTT
TRBV19,few,TRBD1,TRBJ2-5,CASSPATGTETQYF,TGTGCCAGTAGTCCGGCGACAGGGACGGAGACCCAGTACTTC
TRBV20-1,NA,TRBD2,TRBJ2-5,CSATSGKTKETQYF,TGCAGTGCGACTAGCGGGAAGACTAAAGAGACCCAGTACTTC
TRBV27,many,TRBD1,TRBJ1-1,CASSLHRGTEAFF,TGTGCCAGCAGTTTACACAGGGGAACTGAAGCTTTCTTT
TRBV20-1,many,NA,TRBJ1-2,CSAIGQLRYYGYTF,TGCAGTGCTATAGGACAGCTGCGATACTATGGCTACACCTTC
TRBV20-1,many,NA,TRBJ2-1,CSASLGTPYNEQFF,TGCAGTGCTAGCTTGGGTACCCCCTACAATGAGCAGTTCTTC
TRBV7-9,NA,NA,TRBJ2-7,CASSSLLVNEQYF,TGTGCCAGCAGCTCCTTATTAGTCAACGAGCAGTACTTC
TRBV7-2,NA,NA,TRBJ2-3,CASSLVGSSDTQYF,TGTGCCAGCAGCTTAGTTGGATCGTCAGATACGCAGTATTTT
TRBV10-3,few,NA,TRBJ2-6,CAIGTGTNSGANVLTF,TGTGCCATCGGAACAGGGACCAACTCTGGGGCCAACGTCCTGACTTTC
TRBV7-9,few,NA,TRBJ2-5,CASSSWGRVMETQYF,TGTGCCAGCAGCTCCTGGGGTAGGGTGATGGAGACCCAGTACTTC